Listed below are T cell receptor beta chains from one sample, sequenced in a study of human T cells and chemical hapten exposure. Each CDR3 protein is one row after TCRdb ran MiXCR on the RACE reads. This sample yields more than 100,000 distinct CDR3 sequences, of which about 11% are seen a single time; approximately 2.5% belongs to the top ten. This material consisted of whole blood, taken in connection with sensitization to the hapten diphenylcyclopropenone (DPC). The receptors shown here come from a woman in her fifties or sixties with alopecia areata. Some clones in this sample may be carry-over from other donors' samples. Both conserved end residues are part of each CDR3. The D gene is left open where the match is weak. The listing skips clone size in some rows; elsewhere it reads once, few, many or a size class.

D: .; size: few; J: TRBJ1-3; V: TRBV6-5; DNA: TGTGCCAGCAGACTTGAAGGCTTCTCTGGAAACACCATATATTTT; CDR3: CASRLEGFSGNTIYF
D: TRBD2; size: many; J: TRBJ2-1; V: TRBV29-1; DNA: TGCAGCGTTGATGCGTCTAGCGGGACCAATGAGCAGTTCTTC; CDR3: CSVDASSGTNEQFF
D: .; size: few; J: TRBJ2-2; V: TRBV7-9; DNA: TGTGCCAGCAGCCCGCTCACCGGGGAGCTGTTTTTT; CDR3: CASSPLTGELFF
D: .; size: .; J: TRBJ1-5; V: TRBV28; DNA: TGTGCCAGCACCCCCGGGGCCCTCCAGGGTTGGGATCAGCCCCAGCATTTT; CDR3: CASTPGALQGWDQPQHF
D: .; size: .; J: TRBJ2-7; V: TRBV2; DNA: TGTGCCAGCATCCCTCCAGGGGCCTACGAGCAGTACTTC; CDR3: CASIPPGAYEQYF
D: .; size: .; J: TRBJ2-3; V: TRBV7-2; DNA: TGTGCCAGCGGCTTAGGTTCGGGTCACACAGATACGCAGTATTTT; CDR3: CASGLGSGHTDTQYF
D: TRBD2; size: .; J: TRBJ2-4; V: TRBV4-2; DNA: TGTGCCAGCAGCCAACAACTAGCGGGAGTGGACATTCAGTACTTC; CDR3: CASSQQLAGVDIQYF
D: .; size: .; J: TRBJ1-2; V: TRBV29-1; DNA: TGCAGCGTTGATTCACGGCGGGAGGGCGGCTACACCTTC; CDR3: CSVDSRREGGYTF
D: .; size: few; J: TRBJ2-7; V: TRBV29-1; DNA: TGCAGCGGCCGGGACACAGCCTACGAGCAGTACTTC; CDR3: CSGRDTAYEQYF
D: .; size: .; J: TRBJ1-1; V: TRBV12-3/TRBV12-4; DNA: TGTGCCAGCAGTCCTAATCTTCCGGGGACTGAAGCTTTCTTT; CDR3: CASSPNLPGTEAFF
D: TRBD1; size: many; J: TRBJ2-3; V: TRBV29-1; DNA: TGCAGCGGAAAGGGACAGTATGGCGATACGCAGTATTTT; CDR3: CSGKGQYGDTQYF
D: .; size: few; J: TRBJ2-7; V: TRBV6-1; DNA: TGTGCCAGCAGTGAAGGGGCCAATGCAGTCTACGAGCAGTACTTC; CDR3: CASSEGANAVYEQYF
D: TRBD2; size: .; J: TRBJ2-3; V: TRBV7-2; DNA: TGTGCCAGCAGCTTAGTGGGTAGCGGGAGAAATCCAGATACGCAGTATTTT; CDR3: CASSLVGSGRNPDTQYF
D: .; size: many; J: TRBJ2-1; V: TRBV6-2/TRBV6-3; DNA: TGTGCCAGCAGTACCCACCGGCGACTTCCCTACAATGAGCAGTTCTTC; CDR3: CASSTHRRLPYNEQFF
D: .; size: .; J: TRBJ1-1; V: TRBV9; DNA: TGTGCCAGCAGCGCCTCCGGGGGCGCTGAAGCTTTCTTT; CDR3: CASSASGGAEAFF
D: TRBD1; size: few; J: TRBJ1-5; V: TRBV12-3/TRBV12-4; DNA: TGTGCCAGCAGTTTGACAGGGTATCAGCCCCAGCATTTT; CDR3: CASSLTGYQPQHF
D: .; size: few; J: TRBJ1-1; V: TRBV6-2/TRBV6-3; DNA: TGTGCCAGCACCTTCACAGGGCGAGGGACTGAAGCTTTCTTT; CDR3: CASTFTGRGTEAFF
D: TRBD1; size: few; J: TRBJ1-4; V: TRBV7-8; DNA: TGTGCCAGCAGCTTAGCGCCCGGCGGACAGGCCCACGAAAAACTGTTTTTT; CDR3: CASSLAPGGQAHEKLFF
D: .; size: few; J: TRBJ1-1; V: TRBV6-1; DNA: TGTGCCAGCAGTGAGCCGGCGCTTGAAGCTTTCTTT; CDR3: CASSEPALEAFF
D: TRBD1; size: few; J: TRBJ1-2; V: TRBV20-1; DNA: TGCAGTGCTAGACGGACAGGGGCCTATGGCTACACCTTC; CDR3: CSARRTGAYGYTF
D: TRBD1; size: few; J: TRBJ2-6; V: TRBV5-5; DNA: TGTGCCAGCAGCTCGGACTGGGACAGGGGGAGTCCTGGGGCCAACGTCCTGACTTTC; CDR3: CASSSDWDRGSPGANVLTF
D: .; size: many; J: TRBJ2-7; V: TRBV27; DNA: TGTGCCAGCAGTTTGGGGGATACGTACGAGCAGTACTTC; CDR3: CASSLGDTYEQYF
D: TRBD2; size: few; J: TRBJ2-2; V: TRBV23-1; DNA: TGCGCCAGCAGTCCCTTAGCGGGAGCATGGTCCGGGGAGCTGTTTTTT; CDR3: CASSPLAGAWSGELFF
D: .; size: .; J: TRBJ1-3; V: TRBV5-1; DNA: TGCGCCAGCAGCTTGGTACCTGCGACAGTCTCTGGAAACACCATATATTTT; CDR3: CASSLVPATVSGNTIYF
D: TRBD2; size: .; J: TRBJ2-1; V: TRBV6-2/TRBV6-3; DNA: TGTGCCAGACCCAGGAACGGGAGGGGCTATGAGCAGTTCTTC; CDR3: CARPRNGRGYEQFF
D: TRBD2; size: few; J: TRBJ2-7; V: TRBV11-2; DNA: TGTGCCAGCAGCCCGGGACTAGAGAGCGAGCAGTACTTC; CDR3: CASSPGLESEQYF
D: TRBD1; size: few; J: TRBJ2-2; V: TRBV7-9; DNA: TGTGCCAGCAGCCTACGCAGGGGGCTGGGAACCGGGGAGCTGTTTTTT; CDR3: CASSLRRGLGTGELFF
D: TRBD2; size: .; J: TRBJ2-3; V: TRBV6-1; DNA: TGTGCCAGCAGTGAATGGGCTAGCGGGGTATCAGATACGCAGTATTTT; CDR3: CASSEWASGVSDTQYF
D: .; size: .; J: TRBJ2-3; V: TRBV20-1; DNA: TGCAGTGCTAGACTACCAGATACGCAGTATTTT; CDR3: CSARLPDTQYF
D: TRBD2; size: many; J: TRBJ2-1; V: TRBV2; DNA: TGTGCCAGCAGTGAAAATCTAGCGGGGGTCTACAATGAGCAGTTCTTC; CDR3: CASSENLAGVYNEQFF
D: .; size: few; J: TRBJ2-1; V: TRBV6-2/TRBV6-3; DNA: TGTGCCAGCAGTCGAACCCGGGGCGCAAGGAGCTCCTACAATGAGCAGTTCTTC; CDR3: CASSRTRGARSSYNEQFF
D: TRBD2; size: many; J: TRBJ2-1; V: TRBV12-3/TRBV12-4; DNA: TGTGCCAGCAGTGAAGGACTAGCGGGGGGTCTAAGCTCCTACAATGAGCAGTTCTTC; CDR3: CASSEGLAGGLSSYNEQFF
D: TRBD1; size: few; J: TRBJ2-5; V: TRBV30; DNA: TGTGCCTGGAATTTGTGGACAGGACAGGAGACCCAGTACTTC; CDR3: CAWNLWTGQETQYF